These T cell receptor beta chains were read from a single sample in a study of shared clonotypes between healthy human individuals. Profiling relied on immunoSEQ multiplex PCR, and the TCRdb table lists in-frame clones only, not all of them. The sample has roughly 2.2 million clones; roughly 90% are singletons. Material: naive CD4+ T cells from PBMCs. Every receptor here comes from a man aged 18 to 30 in good health. Some clones in this sample may be carry-over from other donors' samples. Both conserved end residues are part of each CDR3. A D gene is named only where the DNA matches it firmly. The size field is filled for only some rows; it gives once, few, many or a size class.

cdr3_length d_call j_call v_call clone_size cdr3_aa cdr3_nt
15 TRBD1 TRBJ2-3 TRBV28 once CASSRRDRDDQPQYF TGTGCCAGCAGCCGACGGGACAGGGACGATCAGCCCCAGTATTTT
17 - TRBJ1-2 TRBV19 - CASSIDNRPTWGDGYTF TGTGCCAGTAGTATAGATAACAGGCCCACCTGGGGAGACGGCTACACCTTC
15 - TRBJ2-7 TRBV29-1 - CSVAGTGQFLYEQYF TGCAGCGTTGCGGGAACGGGGCAGTTCCTCTACGAGCAGTACTTC
15 - TRBJ2-7 TRBV25-1 - CASSESVVTSYEQYF TGTGCCAGCAGTGAATCTGTCGTAACCTCCTACGAGCAGTACTTC
17 - TRBJ2-3 TRBV5-5 - CASSFRRAGDNTDTQYF TGTGCCAGCAGCTTTAGGAGGGCGGGGGACAACACAGATACGCAGTATTTT
17 - TRBJ2-6 TRBV4-1 - CASSQVGLGSGANVLTF TGCGCCAGCAGCCAAGTGGGGTTAGGGTCTGGGGCCAACGTCCTGACTTTC
12 TRBD1 TRBJ2-7 TRBV29-1 few CSAGTVTYEQYF TGCAGCGCCGGGACAGTGACCTACGAGCAGTACTTC
14 - TRBJ2-7 TRBV7-2 - CASSAGHYSYEQYF TGTGCCAGCAGCGCTGGCCATTACTCCTACGAGCAGTACTTC
17 TRBD2 TRBJ2-1 TRBV7-6 - CASSIGLAKTLYNEQFF TGTGCCAGCAGCATAGGACTAGCCAAAACACTCTACAATGAGCAGTTCTTC
14 TRBD2 TRBJ2-7 TRBV29-1 - CSVRTSGSSYEQYF TGCAGCGTTAGGACTAGCGGGAGCTCCTACGAGCAGTACTTC
18 TRBD2 TRBJ2-1 TRBV5-4 - CASSLGGLAGAGYNEQFF TGTGCCAGCAGCTTAGGGGGACTAGCGGGAGCCGGCTACAATGAGCAGTTCTTC
14 - TRBJ1-1 TRBV28 - CASRPGGVNTEAFF TGTGCCAGCAGGCCCGGGGGGGTGAACACTGAAGCTTTCTTT
14 - TRBJ1-3 TRBV6-5 - CASSSASSGNTIYF TGTGCCAGCAGTTCTGCCTCCTCTGGAAACACCATATATTTT
14 - TRBJ2-5 TRBV6-1 - CASRPWLLQETQYF TGTGCCAGCAGGCCCTGGCTACTCCAAGAGACCCAGTACTTC
15 - TRBJ2-1 TRBV7-3 - CASSPLGGSYNEQFF TGTGCCAGCAGCCCATTAGGGGGGTCCTACAATGAGCAGTTCTTC
18 - TRBJ2-7 TRBV11-2 - CASSLIIVSAAGSYEQYF TGTGCCAGCAGCTTAATCATCGTTTCCGCGGCAGGTTCCTACGAGCAGTACTTC